The 31 T cell receptor beta chains reported below all come from one sample, sequenced in a study of cytomegalovirus exposure and HLA in healthy donors. Clones were sequenced by immunoSEQ multiplex PCR, and TCRdb holds only the in-frame ones, with some missing. Of 130,000 to 150,000 clones listed, around 90% are singletons. Sequencing was done on a sample of PBMCs. These receptors were collected from a man younger than 35 in good health and CMV-seropositive.

This sequence joins TRBV7-8 and TRBJ1-1; D ambiguous. The CDR3 extends over 13 amino acids. The V end was cut by 3 bases, the J end by 1 base, with 6 bases between. The germline CDR1 and CDR2 sequences are SGHVS and FQNEAQ. The CDR3: CASSFQWNTEAFF. In nucleotides, the CDR3 is TGTGCCAGCAGCTTTCAGTGGAACACTGAAGCTTTCTTT. Drawing the rest from reference TRBV7-8 and TRBJ1-1, the complete variable domain is GAGVSQSPRYKVAKRGQDVALRCDPISGHVSLFWYQQALGQGPEFLTYFQNEAQLDKSGLPSDRFFAERPEGSVSTLKIQRTQQEDSAVYLCASSFQWNTEAFFGQGTRLTVV.

With respect to this clone: The sample holds other DNA sequences that translate to the same CDR3. The chain recombines TRBV30 with TRBJ2-1, with D possibly matching TRBD1 (5 bases). V lost 3 bases, J lost 8 bases, and 17 bases lay in between. CDR3 length: 14 amino acids. Germline V gives CDR1 GTSNPN, CDR2 SVGIG (reference sequence). Here the CDR3 DNA reads TGTGCCTGGAGGGCAGGGATTTTATTCCATGAGCAGTTCTTC. Translating it yields CAWRAGILFHEQFF.

The V gene is TRBV2, the J gene TRBJ1-3; no firm D call. Germline V gene data show CDR1 as SNHLY and CDR2 as FYNNEI. The ends were cut back, 6 bases at V and 5 bases at J, with 11 bases in the middle. This CDR3 comprises 13 residues. The CDR3 loop reads CASRPSLRNTIYF. The DNA of the CDR3 is TGTGCCAGCAGGCCGAGCCTTAGAAACACCATATATTTT. The full variable domain, with the rest looked up from reference TRBV2 and TRBJ1-3, is EPEVTQTPSHQVTQMGQEVILRCVPISNHLYFYWYRQILGQKVEFLVSFYNNEISEKSEIFDDQFSVERPDGSNFTLKIRSTKLEDSAMYFCASRPSLRNTIYFGEGSWLTVV.

The chain couples TRBV6-1 to TRBJ2-7; D is perhaps TRBD1 (6 bases). The ends were cut back, 4 bases at V and 0 bases at J, with 13 bases in the middle. CDR1 is MNHNS, CDR2 SASEGT, per germline. The CDR3 has 15 residues. CDR3 coding DNA: TGTGCCAGCAGTGTATTCGGACAGACCTCCTACGAGCAGTACTTC. Protein: CASSVFGQTSYEQYF.

The rearrangement uses TRBV6-1 and TRBJ1-4, with 7 positions matching TRBD1. The CDR3 extends over 13 amino acids. CDR1 is MNHNS and CDR2 is SASEGT in the germline V gene. J gave up 8 bases and V 8 bases, and 8 bases lay outside the gene matches. The DNA of the CDR3 is TGTGCCAGCTCAAATGACAGGGACGAAAAACTGTTTTTT. It translates to CASSNDRDEKLFF.

The gene calls are TRBV12-5 and TRBJ1-1; TRBD1 is a possible D gene (5 bases). Trimming left V 4 bases short and J 4 bases short, with 13 bases between. The CDR3 extends over 14 amino acids. The V gene's germline CDR1 is LGHNT and CDR2 FRNRAP. The CDR3 sequence: CASGSPWGGTEAFF. CDR3 coding DNA: TGTGCTAGTGGTTCCCCGTGGGGGGGCACTGAAGCTTTCTTT.

This clone was seen once. The rearrangement links TRBV18 to TRBJ2-1; 7 bases map to TRBD1. The CDR3 length is 14 residues. Germline V gene lookup returns CDR1 KGHSH and CDR2 LQKENI. Germline trimming cut 1 base from V and 8 bases from J; bases unmatched to any gene: 5. The CDR3 coding sequence is TGTGCCAGCTCACCACAGGGGGCTATTGATGAGCAGTTCTTC. Its protein product is CASSPQGAIDEQFF. The full variable domain, rest sourced from reference TRBV18 and TRBJ2-1, is NAGVMQNPRHLVRRRGQEARLRCSPMKGHSHVYWYRQLPEEGLKFMVYLQKENIIDESGMPKERFSAEFPKEGPSILRIQQVVRGDSAAYFCASSPQGAIDEQFFGPGTRLTVL.

The chain carries TRBV5-8 and TRBJ2-2; 9 bases map to TRBD2. V gave up 7 bases and J gave up 1 base; unmatched junction bases: 5. The CDR3 totals 15 residues. The germline V gene encodes CDR1 SGHTS and CDR2 YDEGEE. The CDR3: CASLSGRKNTGELFF. The CDR3 DNA sequence: TGTGCCAGCCTTAGCGGGAGAAAGAACACCGGGGAGCTGTTTTTT.

The chain recombines TRBV5-1 with TRBJ2-5; D might be TRBD1 (6 bases). The CDR3 contains 15 residues. Trimming took 2 bases from V and 5 from J, leaving 16 bases between them. Germline lookup yields CDR1 SGHRS and CDR2 YFSETQ. This CDR3 is CASSFPGEGEETQYF. In DNA form, the CDR3 reads TGCGCCAGCAGCTTCCCAGGGGAAGGAGAGGAGACCCAGTACTTC.

About this clone: The junction shows a germline mismatch at one end, possibly a read error. The gene calls are TRBV18 and TRBJ2-2; 7 nucleotides line up with TRBD2. This CDR3 has 15 amino acids. Germline CDR1 and CDR2: KGHSH and LQKENI. CDR3 nucleotide sequence: TGTGCCAGCTCACTTGGACTAGTGAACGCCGGGGAGCTGTTTTTT. Translating gives CASSLGLVNAGELFF.

CDR3 DNA sequence: TGTGCCAGCAGCGTAGGCAGCGCCGCCAACTATGGCTACACCTTC. The encoded protein is CASSVGSAANYGYTF. The chain has TRBV9 and TRBJ1-2; D is ambiguous. The CDR3 has 15 amino acids. Germline CDR1 is SGDLS and CDR2 is YYNGEE. The germline V and J ends were trimmed by 0 bases and 2 bases, with 11 bases remaining between them.

The chain has TRBV29-1 and TRBJ2-3; 8 bases are shared with TRBD2. CDR3 length: 12 amino acids. The junction had 5 bases not matched to a gene; V was cut back by 5 bases and J by 7 bases. Looked up from germline, CDR1 is SQVTM and CDR2 is ANQGSEA. CDR3: CSVFGGGYTQYF. The CDR3 DNA is TGCAGCGTTTTCGGGGGGGGATATACGCAGTATTTT.

V gene TRBV2 combines with J gene TRBJ2-1; D perhaps matches TRBD1 (6 bases). Germline-derived CDR1 and CDR2 are SNHLY and FYNNEI. CDR3 length: 13 residues. The ends were cut back, 5 bases at V and 5 bases at J, with 10 bases in the middle. The CDR3 DNA sequence: TGTGCCAGCAGTCAGGGGCGCCACAATGAGCAGTTCTTC. It translates to CASSQGRHNEQFF.

This chain joins TRBV28 and TRBJ1-5; 12 bases match TRBD1. Looked up from germline, CDR1 is MDHEN and CDR2 is SYDVKM. This CDR3 is built from 18 residues. Trimming at V came to 5 bases and at J to 0 bases, leaving 8 bases not matched to a gene. CDR3 coding DNA: TGTGCCAGCAGTCCTCCGGGACAGGGGGCTTATAGCAATCAGCCCCAGCATTTT. This gives the protein CASSPPGQGAYSNQPQHF.

This CDR3 is CASSGQGSGGELFF. The CDR3 DNA sequence: TGTGCCAGCAGTGGTCAGGGATCGGGCGGGGAGCTGTTTTTT. The rearrangement links TRBV2 to TRBJ2-2; D perhaps matches TRBD1 (5 bases). Trimming removed 4 bases from V and 7 bases from J, with 13 bases in between. The CDR3 covers 14 residues. Germline-derived CDR1 and CDR2 are SNHLY and FYNNEI.

The CDR3 is CASSPTGSSYNEQFF. CDR3 nucleotide sequence: TGTGCCAGCAGCCCGACTGGGAGCTCCTACAATGAGCAGTTCTTC. The chain is built from TRBV5-4 and TRBJ2-1; a weak D match, TRBD2 (5 bases). The V end was cut by 4 bases, the J end by 0 bases, with 11 bases between. This CDR3 is 15 amino acids long. Germline values: CDR1 SGHNT, CDR2 YYREEE (reference sequence).

The chain uses TRBV6-5 and TRBJ1-1; weak D call: TRBD1 (5 bases). The CDR3 totals 13 residues. V lost 6 bases and J 10 bases, leaving 18 bases between the germline ends. Germline V gene sequence: CDR1 MNHEY, CDR2 SVGAGI. CDR3 sequence (DNA): TGTGCCAGCAGGAAGACCTTGGGGGAGGGAGCTTTCTTT. Its translation is CASRKTLGEGAFF.

The V call is TRBV5-1, the J call TRBJ1-1, with 7 bases aligning to TRBD1. The CDR3 loop spans 15 amino acids. CDR1 and CDR2 from the germline V gene are SGHRS and YFSETQ. The trim removed 3 bases at V and 1 base at J, leaving 6 bases unmatched. The CDR3 sequence is CASSSETGRNTEAFF. In DNA, the CDR3 is TGCGCCAGCAGCTCTGAGACAGGGAGGAACACTGAAGCTTTCTTT.

The rearrangement links TRBV28 to TRBJ1-4; D uncertain. Trimming removed 4 bases from V and 5 bases from J, with 14 bases in between. The germline CDR1 and CDR2 sequences are MDHEN and SYDVKM. CDR3 length: 15 amino acids. The DNA for the CDR3 is TGTGCCAGCAGTTCCGTTTTGAGCTTGAATGAAAAACTGTTTTTT. Amino acids: CASSSVLSLNEKLFF.

V is TRBV9 and J is TRBJ2-3; no clear D gene. Germline V CDR1 and CDR2: SGDLS, YYNGEE. This CDR3 comprises 14 residues. Trimming took 0 bases from V and 2 from J, leaving 7 bases between them. The CDR3 sequence is CASSVGSITDTQYF. CDR3 DNA sequence: TGTGCCAGCAGCGTAGGTAGTATCACAGATACGCAGTATTTT. The whole variable domain, filled in from reference TRBV9 and TRBJ2-3, reads DSGVTQTPKHLITATGQRVTLRCSPRSGDLSVYWYQQSLDQGLQFLIQYYNGEERAKGNILERFSAQQFPDLHSELNLSSLELGDSALYFCASSVGSITDTQYFGPGTRLTVL.

V gene TRBV7-9 combines with J gene TRBJ1-1; 8 bases agree with TRBD1. The CDR3 is made up of 15 amino acids. CDR1 and CDR2 (germline): SEHNR, FQNEAQ (reference sequence). Trimming removed 5 bases from V and 4 bases from J; junction bases left unmatched: 9. CDR3 sequence: CASSRRQGRSTEAFF. The DNA for the CDR3 is TGTGCCAGCAGCCGCAGACAGGGGAGGTCCACTGAAGCTTTCTTT.

The rearrangement links TRBV7-8 to TRBJ2-7, with a weak D call TRBD2 (5 bases). Germline V gene data show CDR1 as SGHVS and CDR2 as FQNEAQ. The CDR3 sequence is 13 residues long. Trimming cost V 4 bases and J 7 bases, with 14 bases left between them. The CDR3 reads CASSSLRDGEQYF. The DNA of the CDR3 is TGTGCCAGCAGCTCTTTGAGGGATGGAGAGCAGTACTTC.

This chain links TRBV15 with TRBJ1-4; possible D gene TRBD1, 5 bases. The CDR3 has 15 amino acids. The germline V gene has CDR1 LNHNV and CDR2 YYDKDF (reference sequence). V was trimmed by 4 bases and J by 2 bases, leaving 11 bases between them. For the CDR3, the DNA is TGTGCCACCAGCAAGCAGGGCGTTACTAATGAAAAACTGTTTTTT. Translating gives CATSKQGVTNEKLFF.

The chain has TRBV2 and TRBJ2-3, with D unclear. Germline values: CDR1 SNHLY, CDR2 FYNNEI. Trimming left V 0 bases short and J 0 bases short, with 7 bases between. The length of the CDR3 is 15 residues. The CDR3 sequence: CASSEAASSTDTQYF. The CDR3 DNA follows: TGTGCCAGCAGTGAAGCGGCCTCTAGCACAGATACGCAGTATTTT. Combining the CDR3 with reference TRBV2 and TRBJ2-3 gives the whole variable domain EPEVTQTPSHQVTQMGQEVILRCVPISNHLYFYWYRQILGQKVEFLVSFYNNEISEKSEIFDDQFSVERPDGSNFTLKIRSTKLEDSAMYFCASSEAASSTDTQYFGPGTRLTVL.

The table lists this clone with a count of one. CDR3 nucleotide sequence: TGTGCCAGCGGCTCAGGGGGCGGGCAGCCCCAGCATTTT. Translating gives CASGSGGGQPQHF. This rearrangement joins TRBV28 to TRBJ1-5; 8 bases are a match to TRBD1. Trimming at V came to 8 bases and at J to 7 bases, leaving 7 bases not matched to a gene. The CDR3 loop spans 13 amino acids. The germline V gene has CDR1 MDHEN and CDR2 SYDVKM.

The V and J genes are TRBV30 and TRBJ2-7; a weak D match, TRBD1 (6 bases). V was trimmed by 5 bases and J by 2 bases, leaving 13 bases between them. The CDR3 has 13 residues. Germline V gene sequence: CDR1 GTSNPN, CDR2 SVGIG (reference sequence). The CDR3 reads CAWQQGGAYEQYF. CDR3 in DNA: TGTGCCTGGCAACAGGGTGGAGCCTACGAGCAGTACTTC.

This rearrangement joins TRBV18 to TRBJ2-7; perhaps TRBD2 as D (5 bases). The V gene's germline CDR1 is KGHSH and CDR2 LQKENI. The CDR3 totals 13 residues. V lost 3 bases and J 5 bases, leaving 11 bases between the germline ends. CDR3 sequence reads: CASSPAEGHEQYF. CDR3 DNA: TGTGCCAGCTCACCCGCTGAGGGCCACGAGCAGTACTTC.

This chain joins TRBV9 and TRBJ2-3; 9 bases are shared with TRBD2. Trimming took 1 base from V and 5 from J; bases not matched to a gene: 5. The germline V gene encodes CDR1 SGDLS and CDR2 YYNGEE. The CDR3 length is 15 residues. The CDR3 bases are TGTGCCAGCAGCGTATCGGGTAGCGGGGGAGATACGCAGTATTTT. Translated: CASSVSGSGGDTQYF.

The chain uses TRBV7-9 and TRBJ1-3; possibly TRBD1 for D (5 bases). Germline CDR1 is SEHNR and CDR2 is FQNEAQ (reference sequence). The V end lost 0 bases, the J end lost 7 bases, and 13 bases lay between the germline ends. The CDR3 runs to 15 residues. Here the CDR3 DNA reads TGTGCCAGCAGCTTAGCGTATGGGGCAGGGAACACCATATATTTT. Amino acid sequence: CASSLAYGAGNTIYF.

The chain joins TRBV5-1 to TRBJ2-3; 8 bases are a match to TRBD2. The CDR3 length is 16 residues. V dropped 4 bases and J dropped 5; count of bases not matched to a gene: 12. CDR1 and CDR2 (germline): SGHRS, YFSETQ. As DNA, the CDR3 is TGCGCCAGCAGCATTACGGGGGGGCCTCTCCAAGATACGCAGTATTTT. Residues: CASSITGGPLQDTQYF. The entire variable domain, with the rest obtained from reference TRBV5-1 and TRBJ2-3, is as follows: KAGVTQTPRYLIKTRGQQVTLSCSPISGHRSVSWYQQTPGQGLQFLFEYFSETQRNKGNFPGRFSGRQFSNSRSEMNVSTLELGDSALYLCASSITGGPLQDTQYFGPGTRLTVL.

The chain links TRBV9 to TRBJ1-2, with TRBD1 as a possible D gene (6 bases). Germline V lookup: CDR1 SGDLS, CDR2 YYNGEE. CDR3 length: 18 residues. The V end lost 4 bases, the J end lost 3 bases, and 25 bases lay between the germline ends. The CDR3 loop is CASSPTSFGTTRDYGYTF. CDR3 DNA: TGTGCCAGCAGCCCAACGTCGTTCGGGACAACGAGGGACTATGGCTACACCTTC.